The subject of this entry is one T cell receptor beta chain. Its antigen remains unknown. This record comes from a study of vaccination effects on CD4 cells after COVID-19. About the study: CD4+ T cells specific for antigen were expanded with viral peptide pools by the ViraFEST assay before sequencing. IL-2 at about 10 IU/ml and peptides at 10 ug/ml were added to cultured PBMC, around 2 million per well. Points from the study as a whole: Marked clonal contraction of both clone types appeared late after vaccination.

This CDR3 is built from 15 residues. The germline V gene has CDR1 SGHRS and CDR2 YFSETQ. V dropped 2 bases and J dropped 1 base, with 12 bases sitting between them. The method was immunoSEQ multiplex PCR; TCRdb's version includes in-frame clones alone and lacks a portion of them. The sample contains tens of thousands of clones, more than 60% of which appear only once. On roughly day 9 of culture, CD4+ T cells were separated out. Either the mRNA-1273 or the BNT162b2 vaccine was given to participants as two doses. Testing of the vaccine recipients showed negative nucleocapsid antibodies and no prior SARS-CoV-2 infection.

The sequence was collected from a human donor who received a COVID-19 vaccine. This material consisted of CD4+ T cells from PBMCs cultured without peptide, taken after COVID-19 vaccination. V gene TRBV5-1 combines with J gene TRBJ1-1, with D hard to call. This CDR3 reads CASSFVDGGNTEAFF. CDR3 coding DNA: TGCGCCAGCAGCTTCGTTGACGGAGGGAACACTGAAGCTTTCTTT.